The 20 T cell receptor beta chains presented below share a single source sample, sequenced in a study of blood T cell repertoires in COVID-19. Method: immunoSEQ multiplex PCR; TCRdb's copy keeps in-frame clones and lacks some. Altogether roughly 300,000 clones are present, about 90% being singletons, with the ten largest covering over 4%. Sequenced: PBMCs or T cells enriched from blood (not recorded which). These receptors came from a woman in her 30s who had recovered from COVID-19.

The genes are TRBV10-3 and TRBJ1-2; perhaps TRBD1 as D (5 bases). The CDR3 length is 16 residues. Per germline, CDR1 ENHRY and CDR2 SYGVKD. V was clipped by 2 bases and J by 7 bases, with 20 bases between them. The CDR3 is CAISEPGGGTEAGYTF. The DNA of the CDR3 is TGTGCCATCAGTGAGCCCGGGGGAGGGACGGAGGCTGGCTACACCTTC.

CDR3 in DNA: TGTGCCAGTAGCTGGGGGGAGCTCAGCAATCAGCCCCAGCATTTT. This encodes CASSWGELSNQPQHF. V usage is TRBV19 and J usage is TRBJ1-5, with D possibly matching TRBD1 (5 bases). The ends were cut back, 6 bases at V and 1 base at J, with 13 bases in the middle. Germline CDR1 LNHDA, CDR2 SQIVND (reference sequence). The CDR3 consists of 15 residues. Variable domain in full (rest from reference TRBV19 and TRBJ1-5): DGGITQSPKYLFRKEGQNVTLSCEQNLNHDAMYWYRQDPGQGLRLIYYSQIVNDFQKGDIAEGYSVSREKKESFPLTVTSAQKNPTAFYLCASSWGELSNQPQHFGDGTRLSIL.

This clone occurred a few times. This sequence joins TRBV19 and TRBJ1-1; D not resolved. Trimming shortened V by 3 bases and J by 6 bases, and 11 bases separated the two germline ends. Germline V gene sequence: CDR1 LNHDA, CDR2 SQIVND (reference sequence). The CDR3 spans 13 residues. The CDR3 nucleotides are TGTGCCAGTAGTATCGTCCCCGGGGCTGAAGCTTTCTTT. This encodes CASSIVPGAEAFF.

The rearrangement links TRBV25-1 to TRBJ2-7; possible D gene TRBD1, 6 bases. CDR3 length: 15 residues. Looked up from germline, CDR1 is MGHDK and CDR2 is SYGVNS. V lost 6 bases and J lost 7, with 22 bases in between. Here the CDR3 reads CASRKGVFGAEEQYF. The CDR3 bases are TGTGCCAGCAGGAAGGGGGTTTTTGGGGCGGAGGAGCAGTACTTC.

This clone was seen a handful of times. The V gene is TRBV5-1, the J gene TRBJ1-1; D might be TRBD1 (5 bases). V dropped 3 bases and J dropped 1 base, with 10 bases sitting between them. The CDR3 totals 14 residues. Germline loops: CDR1 SGHRS, CDR2 YFSETQ. The CDR3 DNA follows: TGCGCCAGCAGCTATACCCAGGGGAACACTGAAGCTTTCTTT. Translating gives CASSYTQGNTEAFF.

V usage is TRBV9 and J usage is TRBJ2-2; D call uncertain. Germline V gene data show CDR1 as SGDLS and CDR2 as YYNGEE. The CDR3 is made up of 14 amino acids. Trimming left V 0 bases short and J 1 base short, with 4 bases between. The CDR3 region has the DNA TGTGCCAGCAGCGTAGCCAGGAACACCGGGGAGCTGTTTTTT. Translated, it gives CASSVARNTGELFF. Using reference TRBV9 and TRBJ2-2 for the parts outside the CDR3, the full variable domain is DSGVTQTPKHLITATGQRVTLRCSPRSGDLSVYWYQQSLDQGLQFLIQYYNGEERAKGNILERFSAQQFPDLHSELNLSSLELGDSALYFCASSVARNTGELFFGEGSRLTVL.

This clone was picked up one time. The V call is TRBV9, the J call TRBJ2-2, with a tentative D call TRBD2 (5 bases). The germline gives CDR1 SGDLS, CDR2 YYNGEE. CDR3 length equals 14 residues. Trimming took 1 base from V and 7 from J, leaving 11 bases between them. The CDR3 sequence is CASSVQSSGGELFF. CDR3 sequence (DNA): TGTGCCAGCAGCGTACAAAGCAGCGGCGGGGAGCTGTTTTTT.

Only one count was recorded for this clone. The chain couples TRBV7-2 to TRBJ2-3, with TRBD2 identical over 10 bases. V dropped 5 bases and J dropped 7; count of bases not matched to a gene: 15. This CDR3 contains 17 residues. Germline V lookup: CDR1 SGHTA, CDR2 FQGNSA. CDR3 nucleotides: TGTGCCAGCAGCCGCCCCGATAAACTAGCGGGGCGGTATACGCAGTATTTT. This encodes CASSRPDKLAGRYTQYF.

The V and J genes are TRBV27 and TRBJ2-1; D remains unclear. The ends were cut back, 3 bases at V and 4 bases at J, with 4 bases in the middle. Per the germline V gene, CDR1 is MNHEY and CDR2 is SMNVEV (reference sequence). The CDR3 has 12 residues. The CDR3 region is CASSFLYNEQFF. In nucleotides, the CDR3 is TGTGCCAGCAGTTTCCTTTACAATGAGCAGTTCTTC.

The chain has TRBV6-5 and TRBJ1-2; no definite D call. With 2 bases removed from V and 2 bases from J, the gap between germline ends came to 12 bases. Germline V lookup: CDR1 MNHEY, CDR2 SVGAGI. The CDR3 extends over 15 amino acids. In nucleotides, the CDR3 is TGTGCCAGCAGTTACCGAGTGGGAGGCAACTATGGCTACACCTTC. Translation gives CASSYRVGGNYGYTF.

The chain couples TRBV7-6 to TRBJ2-1, with D perhaps TRBD2 (5 bases). Germline V gene sequence: CDR1 SGHVS, CDR2 FNYEAQ. The V and J ends lost 5 bases and 10 bases respectively, with 27 bases between them. This CDR3 is built from 17 residues. CDR3 amino acids: CASSPDAGVRQEAEQFF. Here the CDR3 DNA reads TGTGCCAGCAGCCCTGACGCGGGCGTACGCCAAGAGGCGGAGCAGTTCTTC.

The chain employs TRBV6-5 and TRBJ2-2; maybe TRBD2 (5 bases). The CDR3 is 14 amino acids. V lost 5 bases to trimming and J lost 1 base, with 8 bases between them. From germline, CDR1 is MNHEY and CDR2 SVGAGI. CDR3 DNA: TGTGCCAGCAGTCGAGGGCGGAACACCGGGGAGCTGTTTTTT. This gives the protein CASSRGRNTGELFF.

The gene calls are TRBV5-5 and TRBJ1-5; the match to TRBD1 covers 8 bases. The ends lost 3 bases at V and 3 bases at J; junction bases unmatched: 5. The CDR3 covers 15 residues. Per the germline V gene, CDR1 is SGHKS and CDR2 is YYEKEE (reference sequence). CDR3 sequence (DNA): TGTGCCAGCAGCTGGGGGACAGGATCCAATCAGCCCCAGCATTTT. Translated: CASSWGTGSNQPQHF.

This chain links TRBV7-9 with TRBJ1-1, with 7 bases that match TRBD1. V lost 1 base and J lost 3; bases outside the gene matches: 14. The CDR3 has 18 residues. Germline assignment: CDR1 SEHNR and CDR2 FQNEAQ (reference sequence). CDR3 nucleotide sequence: TGTGCCAGCAGCTTAGGGTCATCGACAGGGAAGGTGGACACTGAAGCTTTCTTT. Translation gives CASSLGSSTGKVDTEAFF.

This clone has ten or more counts. CDR3 region: CASSIGVATSSYEQYF. CDR3 DNA: TGTGCCAGTAGTATAGGAGTGGCGACTAGCTCCTACGAGCAGTACTTC. V is TRBV19 and J is TRBJ2-7; perhaps TRBD2 as D (6 bases). The CDR3 contains 16 residues. Germline loops: CDR1 LNHDA, CDR2 SQIVND (reference sequence). The ends were cut back, 1 base at V and 0 bases at J, with 13 bases in the middle. Using reference TRBV19 and TRBJ2-7 for the parts outside the CDR3, the full variable domain is DGGITQSPKYLFRKEGQNVTLSCEQNLNHDAMYWYRQDPGQGLRLIYYSQIVNDFQKGDIAEGYSVSREKKESFPLTVTSAQKNPTAFYLCASSIGVATSSYEQYFGPGTRLTVT.

The chain couples TRBV10-3 to TRBJ1-1; D gene uncertain. Germline CDR1 reads ENHRY; CDR2 reads SYGVKD. This CDR3 has 13 residues. Trimming removed 0 bases at V and 3 bases at J, with 5 bases between. CDR3 coding DNA: TGTGCCATCAGTGAGTCGGCAGACACTGAAGCTTTCTTT. Its translation is CAISESADTEAFF.

The genes are TRBV25-1 and TRBJ1-4, with a possible D match to TRBD1 (5 bases). With 0 bases removed from V and 3 bases from J, the gap between germline ends came to 8 bases. Germline V gives CDR1 MGHDK, CDR2 SYGVNS. There are 15 residues in the CDR3. CDR3 sequence reads: CASSEYGGSNEKLFF. In nucleotides, the CDR3 is TGTGCCAGCAGTGAATACGGGGGTTCTAATGAAAAACTGTTTTTT.

This clone has only one observation. The rearrangement links TRBV4-1 to TRBJ1-1, with unresolved D. The ends were cut back, 5 bases at V and 1 base at J, with 26 bases in the middle. The CDR3 covers 19 residues. Germline V gene data show CDR1 as MGHRA and CDR2 as YSYEKL. CDR3 in amino acids: CASSGKLEGKLAPNTEAFF. The DNA of the CDR3 is TGCGCCAGCAGCGGTAAACTAGAGGGAAAGTTGGCTCCGAACACTGAAGCTTTCTTT.

The chain links TRBV10-3 to TRBJ1-3; D gene unclear. The CDR3 totals 16 residues. The germline V gene has CDR1 ENHRY and CDR2 SYGVKD. With 6 bases removed from V and 4 bases from J, the gap between germline ends came to 19 bases. CDR3: CAISDLPSGEGNTIYF. DNA for the CDR3: TGTGCCATCAGCGACTTACCTTCGGGTGAAGGAAACACCATATATTTT.

The chain joins TRBV6-5 to TRBJ1-6, with 8 bases lining up with TRBD1. The CDR3 is made up of 15 amino acids. V lost 5 bases, J lost 8 bases, and 8 bases stayed unmatched. Germline V gene sequence: CDR1 MNHEY, CDR2 SVGAGI. CDR3 DNA: TGTGCCAGCAGTACACTGCAGGGGGCGGATTCACCCCTCCACTTT. It is translated as CASSTLQGADSPLHF.